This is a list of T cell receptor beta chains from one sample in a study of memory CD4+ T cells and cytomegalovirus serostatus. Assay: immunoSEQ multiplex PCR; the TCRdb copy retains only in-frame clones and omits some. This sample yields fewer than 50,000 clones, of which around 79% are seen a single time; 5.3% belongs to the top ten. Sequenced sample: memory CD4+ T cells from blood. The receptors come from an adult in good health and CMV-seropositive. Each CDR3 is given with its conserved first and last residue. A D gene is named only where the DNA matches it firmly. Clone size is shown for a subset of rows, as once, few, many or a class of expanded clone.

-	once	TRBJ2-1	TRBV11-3	TGTGCCAGCAGCCGAGCCGGGACTCAGGCCTACAATGAGCAGTTCTTC	CASSRAGTQAYNEQFF
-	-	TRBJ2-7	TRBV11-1	TGTGCCAGCAGCCTACAAGGGCTCCCCTACGAGCAGTACTTC	CASSLQGLPYEQYF
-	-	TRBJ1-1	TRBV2	TGTGCCAGCAGTGTAGAGGGTACCACTGAAGCTTTCTTT	CASSVEGTTEAFF
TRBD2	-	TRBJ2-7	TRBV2	TGTGCCAGCTTCAGGACTAGCGGGTACGAGCAGTACTTC	CASFRTSGYEQYF
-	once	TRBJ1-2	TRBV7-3	TGTGCCAGCAGCTTAGATCCTTCTAACTATGGCTACACCTTC	CASSLDPSNYGYTF
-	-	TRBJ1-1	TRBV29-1	TGCAGCGTTGCTCAGGGTTTGAACACTGAAGCTTTCTTT	CSVAQGLNTEAFF
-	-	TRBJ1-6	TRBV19	TGTGCCAGTAGTAAAGCGTGGGGCGGGATTTCACCCCTCCACTTT	CASSKAWGGISPLHF
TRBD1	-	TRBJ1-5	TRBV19	TGTGCCAGTAGTACCACAGGGGGCAAACAGCCCCAGCATTTT	CASSTTGGKQPQHF
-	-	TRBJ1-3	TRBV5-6	TGTGCCAGCGCGATCGGACAGATTGGAAACACCATATATTTT	CASAIGQIGNTIYF
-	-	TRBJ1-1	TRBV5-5	TGTGCCAGCAGCCCCGGCGGGAACCGAATAAACACTGAAGCTTTCTTT	CASSPGGNRINTEAFF
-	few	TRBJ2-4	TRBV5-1	TGCGCCAGCAGCAGAGGGGGGACAGTCGGGGAAAACATTCAGTACTTC	CASSRGGTVGENIQYF
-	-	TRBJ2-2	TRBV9	TGTGCCAGCAGCGTAGATTCTGACGGGGAGCTGTTTTTT	CASSVDSDGELFF
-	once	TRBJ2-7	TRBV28	TGTGCCAGCAGTCCTATAACCATCGAGCAGTACTTC	CASSPITIEQYF
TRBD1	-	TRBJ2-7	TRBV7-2	TGTGCCAGCAGCTTACGGACAGGGGGTACCGAGCAGTACTTC	CASSLRTGGTEQYF
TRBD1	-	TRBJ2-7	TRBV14	TGTGCCAGCAGCCAGGGCCCCAGGGGGCACTACGAGCAGTACTTC	CASSQGPRGHYEQYF
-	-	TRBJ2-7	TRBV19	TGTGCCAGTAGTTCAGGACTGTACGAGCAGTACTTC	CASSSGLYEQYF
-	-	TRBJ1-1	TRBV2	TGTGCCAGCAGTGAAATGTCAGGGTACACTGAAGCTTTCTTT	CASSEMSGYTEAFF
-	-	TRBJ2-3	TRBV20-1	TGCAGTGCTATAGGGGTCGATACGCAGTATTTT	CSAIGVDTQYF
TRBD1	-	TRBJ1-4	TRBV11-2	TGTGCCAGCAGCTTATTAGGGGGCGCGACTAATGAAAAACTGTTTTTT	CASSLLGGATNEKLFF
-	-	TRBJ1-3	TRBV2	TGTGCCAGCAGCCTACAGGGCGGCGGAAACACCATATATTTT	CASSLQGGGNTIYF
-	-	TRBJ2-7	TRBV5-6	TGTGCCAGCAGCTTGACTAACTACGAGCAGTACTTC	CASSLTNYEQYF
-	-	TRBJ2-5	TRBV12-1	TGTGCCAGCAGCTTTATAGGGGATGGAGGCCAAGAGACCCAGTACTTC	CASSFIGDGGQETQYF
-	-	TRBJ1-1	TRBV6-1	TGTGCCGGGCAAGGGTCGGACAGAAGTGCTTTCTTT	CAGQGSDRSAFF
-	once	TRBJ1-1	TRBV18	TGTGCCAGCTCACCACCGAGGGGCCAGAACACTGAAGCTTTCTTT	CASSPPRGQNTEAFF
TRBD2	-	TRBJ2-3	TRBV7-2	TGTGCCAGCAGCTTAGGCCCGGGACTAATAGATACGCAGTATTTT	CASSLGPGLIDTQYF
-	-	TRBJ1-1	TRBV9	TGTGCCAGCAGCGTAGTTGGAAACTTTGAAGCTTTCTTT	CASSVVGNFEAFF
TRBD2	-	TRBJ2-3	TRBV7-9	TGTGCCAGCAGCCAGGGACTAGCGGGGCCCACAGATACGCAGTATTTT	CASSQGLAGPTDTQYF
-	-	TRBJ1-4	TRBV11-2	TGTGCCAGCCGCTCCCTTTCAGGGTTTGGTGAAAAACTGTTTTTT	CASRSLSGFGEKLFF
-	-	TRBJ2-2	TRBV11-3	TGTGCCAGCAGCTTGACCCCATCGGGGGAGCTGTTTTTT	CASSLTPSGELFF
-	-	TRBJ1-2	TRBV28	TGTGCCAGCACCCCGGGGGGGCCAGGTCTTGTCTATGGCTACACCTTC	CASTPGGPGLVYGYTF
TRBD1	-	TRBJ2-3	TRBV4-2	TGTGCCAGCAGCCAGGACCCGGGACAGGGCACAGATACGCAGTATTTT	CASSQDPGQGTDTQYF
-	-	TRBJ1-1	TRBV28	TGTGCCAGCAGTTTATGGGGGACACCCACTGAAGCTTTCTTT	CASSLWGTPTEAFF
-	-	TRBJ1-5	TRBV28	TGTGCCAGCTCGCACCGGGGGGGCGGCAATCAGCCCCAGCATTTT	CASSHRGGGNQPQHF
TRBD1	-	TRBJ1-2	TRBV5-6	TGTGCCAGCAGCAAAGTTGGACAGGCCTCCTATGGCTACACCTTC	CASSKVGQASYGYTF
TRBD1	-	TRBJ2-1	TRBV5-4	TGTGCCAGCAGCAGTAGACAGGGAAGCTCCTACAATGAGCAGTTCTTC	CASSSRQGSSYNEQFF
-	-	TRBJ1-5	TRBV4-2	TGTGCCAGCAGCCAGTCAGGGACTCAGCCCCAGCATTTT	CASSQSGTQPQHF
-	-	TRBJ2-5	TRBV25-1	TGTGCCAGCAGTGAATATGTGGGGGGGGCAGAGACCCAGTACTTC	CASSEYVGGAETQYF
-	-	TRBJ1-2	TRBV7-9	TGTGCCAGCAGCTTAGGACAGGCCGCTAACTATGGCTACACCTTC	CASSLGQAANYGYTF
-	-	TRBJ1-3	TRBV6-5	TGTGCCAGCAGTTCCCCGGGTTCCGGAAACACCATATATTTT	CASSSPGSGNTIYF
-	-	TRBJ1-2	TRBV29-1	TGCAGCGGGATTGGAGGGGACCATGGCTACACCTTC	CSGIGGDHGYTF
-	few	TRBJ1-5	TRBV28	TGTGCCAGCAGCCAGGGTGGTAGCAATCAGCCCCAGCATTTT	CASSQGGSNQPQHF
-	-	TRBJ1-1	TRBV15	TGTGCCACCAGCCGAAACCAAGGGGGAACTGAAGCTTTCTTT	CATSRNQGGTEAFF